The 32 T cell receptor beta chains given below trace back to one sample, sequenced in a study of OX40 agonist ivuxolimab in advanced cancers. Clones were sequenced by immunoSEQ multiplex PCR, and TCRdb holds only the in-frame ones, with some missing. The table includes 67,000 or so clones, roughly 89% detected once. Specimen: CD4+ or CD8+ T cells sorted from blood, collected in a trial of the OX40 agonist ivuxolimab. These receptors originate from an adult with an advanced solid tumor such as melanoma, head and neck, liver or kidney cancer.

This sequence joins TRBV5-6 and TRBJ2-1; a weak D match, TRBD2 (5 bases). The germline CDR1 and CDR2 sequences are SGHDT and YYEEEE. This CDR3 comprises 14 residues. Between the trimmed V and J ends, which lost 4 bases and 2 bases, there was a span of 10 bases. This CDR3 is CASSRGFTYNEQFF. In DNA form, the CDR3 reads TGTGCCAGCAGCCGAGGGTTCACCTACAATGAGCAGTTCTTC.

The J gene is TRBJ1-1, the V gene TRBV6-5; TRBD1 agrees at 10 bases. After removal of 1 base from V and 4 bases from J, the junction contained 6 bases not matched to a gene. The CDR3 consists of 16 residues. Germline CDR1 reads MNHEY; CDR2 reads SVGAGI. The CDR3 coding sequence is TGTGCCAGCAGTTACTTGACAGGGGGCAGGGGCACTGAAGCTTTCTTT. Its translation: CASSYLTGGRGTEAFF.

The chain carries TRBV7-2 and TRBJ1-1, with D possibly matching TRBD1 (5 bases). Between the trimmed V and J ends, which lost 7 bases and 2 bases, there was a span of 11 bases. Germline assignment: CDR1 SGHTA and CDR2 FQGNSA. This CDR3 contains 13 residues. The DNA of the CDR3 is TGTGCCAGCACCTGGGGCTCTAACACTGAAGCTTTCTTT. Amino acid sequence: CASTWGSNTEAFF.

The chain is built from TRBV15 and TRBJ1-2, with 9 bases that match TRBD1. CDR1 is LNHNV and CDR2 is YYDKDF in the germline V gene (reference sequence). The CDR3 consists of 15 residues. Trimming cost V 3 bases and J 4 bases; bases outside gene matches: 6. The CDR3 region is CATSRGTGLSYGYTF. CDR3 in DNA: TGTGCCACCAGCAGGGGGACAGGGCTCAGCTATGGCTACACCTTC.

The chain carries TRBV5-1 and TRBJ2-1, with D possibly TRBD1 on 5 matching bases. Trimming cost V 3 bases and J 0 bases, with 10 bases left between them. This CDR3 has 15 residues. Per the germline V gene, CDR1 is SGHRS and CDR2 is YFSETQ. For the CDR3, the DNA is TGCGCCAGCAGCTCCCGACAGAGCTCCTACAATGAGCAGTTCTTC. It codes for CASSSRQSSYNEQFF.

The CDR3 region has the DNA TGTGCCAGTCAGGACTCTTTGAACACCGGGGAGCTGTTTTTT. Translating it yields CASQDSLNTGELFF. This rearrangement joins TRBV2 to TRBJ2-2, with D maybe TRBD2 (5 bases). V shed 9 bases and J shed 1 base, with 12 bases lying between them. CDR3 size: 14 residues. CDR1 is SNHLY, CDR2 FYNNEI, per germline.

V is TRBV5-4 and J is TRBJ1-1, with TRBD1 matching 8 bases. This CDR3 is 15 amino acids long. CDR1 and CDR2 from the germline V gene are SGHNT and YYREEE (reference sequence). The ends lost 3 bases at V and 0 bases at J; junction bases unmatched: 4. The CDR3 coding sequence is TGTGCCAGCAGCTCGAGGGACAGGCTGAACACTGAAGCTTTCTTT. Protein sequence: CASSSRDRLNTEAFF.

The chain couples TRBV4-1 to TRBJ2-5; no clear D. This CDR3 is built from 15 residues. Germline V CDR1 and CDR2: MGHRA, YSYEKL. V lost 0 bases and J 4 bases, leaving 12 bases between the germline ends. CDR3: CASSQDGAGPETQYF. As DNA, the CDR3 is TGCGCCAGCAGCCAAGATGGAGCCGGGCCAGAGACCCAGTACTTC.

This rearrangement joins TRBV4-2 to TRBJ1-2; D is ambiguous. V lost 1 base to trimming and J lost 5 bases, with 11 bases between them. Germline-derived CDR1 and CDR2 are LGHNA and YNFKEQ. CDR3 length equals 14 residues. The CDR3 DNA follows: TGTGCCAGCAGCCAAGCCAGTGGCGAGTATGGCTACACCTTC. Protein sequence: CASSQASGEYGYTF.

The chain links TRBV11-2 to TRBJ2-1; 9 bases map to TRBD1. Unmatched junction bases numbered 6, after V lost 5 bases and J lost 7 bases. The germline V gene has CDR1 SGHAT and CDR2 FQNNGV. The CDR3 loop spans 14 amino acids. CDR3 protein: CASSPGQGWNEQFF. The CDR3 DNA follows: TGTGCCAGCAGCCCGGGACAGGGCTGGAATGAGCAGTTCTTC.

V usage is TRBV4-2 and J usage is TRBJ2-3; D possibly corresponds to TRBD2 (5 bases). Germline V CDR1 and CDR2: LGHNA, YNFKEQ. The CDR3 is made up of 15 amino acids. V lost 0 bases, J lost 7 bases, and 14 bases lay in between. The CDR3 protein is CASSQDPPSLNTQYF. The CDR3 DNA is TGTGCCAGCAGCCAAGATCCGCCTAGCTTAAATACGCAGTATTTT.

V gene TRBV11-3 combines with J gene TRBJ2-1, with TRBD1 as a possible D gene (6 bases). The CDR3 is made up of 14 amino acids. V dropped 2 bases and J dropped 8 bases, with 13 bases sitting between them. The germline CDR1 and CDR2 sequences are SGHNT and YENEEA. CDR3 DNA: TGTGCCAGCAGCTTACTGGGGGCGGGCGATGAGCAGTTCTTC. As protein: CASSLLGAGDEQFF.

The chain uses TRBV2 and TRBJ2-1; TRBD1 matches 9 bases. This CDR3 region has 16 residues. Germline CDR1 reads SNHLY; CDR2 reads FYNNEI. Trimming removed 0 bases from V and 8 bases from J; junction bases left unmatched: 8. This CDR3 reads CASSEALGTGTDEQFF. The CDR3 nucleotides are TGTGCCAGCAGTGAAGCGCTTGGGACAGGGACGGATGAGCAGTTCTTC.

This chain uses TRBV27 with TRBJ1-2; D ambiguous. The germline V gene encodes CDR1 MNHEY and CDR2 SMNVEV (reference sequence). V gave up 5 bases and J gave up 5 bases, with 15 bases separating them. CDR3 length: 14 amino acids. CDR3 DNA: TGTGCCAGCAGTCTCAACGCCCGGGGTTATGGCTACACCTTC. This translates into CASSLNARGYGYTF.

This clone is a singleton in its sample. This chain joins TRBV4-1 and TRBJ2-7, with D maybe TRBD2 (6 bases). The CDR3 spans 13 residues. Germline loops: CDR1 MGHRA, CDR2 YSYEKL. V dropped 4 bases and J dropped 3 bases, with 10 bases sitting between them. CDR3: CASSLRRDYEQYF. The DNA of the CDR3 is TGCGCCAGCAGCCTTAGGAGGGACTACGAGCAGTACTTC.

V usage is TRBV30 and J usage is TRBJ2-7, with D maybe TRBD1 (5 bases). V shed 2 bases and J shed 6 bases, with 11 bases lying between them. Germline V gene lookup returns CDR1 GTSNPN and CDR2 SVGIG (reference sequence). This CDR3 comprises 12 residues. CDR3 sequence reads: CAWSIQGGEQYF. CDR3 nucleotide sequence: TGTGCCTGGAGTATTCAGGGCGGCGAGCAGTACTTC.

The V call is TRBV27, the J call TRBJ2-7, with D possibly called TRBD1 or TRBD2 (6 bases each). Germline lookup yields CDR1 MNHEY and CDR2 SMNVEV (reference sequence). CDR3 size: 15 residues. V was pared by 6 bases and J by 0 bases, with 15 bases between. Here the CDR3 DNA reads TGTGCCAGCAGCCCATGGGGGGACACCTCCTACGAGCAGTACTTC. Amino acids: CASSPWGDTSYEQYF.

The table lists this clone with a count of one. This chain links TRBV15 with TRBJ2-1; D not certain. This CDR3 comprises 12 residues. Trimming removed 2 bases from V and 7 bases from J, with 6 bases in between. CDR1 is LNHNV and CDR2 is YYDKDF in the germline V gene (reference sequence). The CDR3 loop is CATSRYRNEQFF. The CDR3 nucleotides are TGTGCCACCAGCAGATACCGTAATGAGCAGTTCTTC. The complete variable domain, with remaining parts taken from reference TRBV15 and TRBJ2-1, reads DAMVIQNPRYQVTQFGKPVTLSCSQTLNHNVMYWYQQKSSQAPKLLFHYYDKDFNNEADTPDNFQSRRPNTSFCFLDIRSPGLGDTAMYLCATSRYRNEQFFGPGTRLTVL.

About this clone itself: Within the sample, other DNA sequences also encode this same CDR3. The gene calls are TRBV29-1 and TRBJ1-1, with D possibly being TRBD1 (5 bases). The CDR3 runs 11 residues. Germline assignment: CDR1 SQVTM and CDR2 ANQGSEA. V gave up 7 bases and J gave up 1 base, with 7 bases separating them. CDR3 region: CSAGQNTEAFF. The CDR3 nucleotides read TGCAGCGCAGGACAGAACACTGAAGCTTTCTTT.

The chain links TRBV5-1 to TRBJ1-2; no reliable D call. The V end was cut by 0 bases, the J end by 8 bases, with 11 bases between. The CDR3 totals 13 residues. Per the germline V gene, CDR1 is SGHRS and CDR2 is YFSETQ. CDR3 DNA sequence: TGCGCCAGCAGCTTGGTAGTCGGGTCCGGCTACACCTTC. Amino acid sequence: CASSLVVGSGYTF.

The V gene is TRBV21-1, the J gene TRBJ2-3; TRBD2, the D gene given by the table, was not confirmed from the DNA. TRBV21-1 is a pseudogene. The CDR3 has 16 residues. The DNA for the CDR3 is TGTGCCAGCAGCAAAGAGGCGGGGTCTAGCACAGATACGCAGTATTTT. Translation gives CASSKEAGSSTDTQYF.

The chain carries TRBV7-9 and TRBJ1-2, with a tentative D call TRBD1 (6 bases). Trimming shortened V by 0 bases and J by 8 bases, and 19 bases separated the two germline ends. CDR3 length: 16 amino acids. Germline loops: CDR1 SEHNR, CDR2 FQNEAQ (reference sequence). The DNA for the CDR3 is TGTGCCAGCAGCTTAGCGTCGACAGGTTTCGTTGGGGGCTACACCTTC. Protein product: CASSLASTGFVGGYTF.

This clone was observed a single time. The chain joins TRBV7-8 to TRBJ1-5, with D possibly TRBD1 on 6 matching bases. The germline V and J ends were trimmed by 1 base and 1 base, with 14 bases remaining between them. Germline CDR1 is SGHVS and CDR2 is FQNEAQ. The CDR3 consists of 17 residues. CDR3 residues: CASSLGPGQISNQPQHF. The CDR3 bases are TGTGCCAGCAGCTTAGGCCCGGGACAAATCAGCAATCAGCCCCAGCATTTT.

This clone was counted only a few times. V is TRBV11-3 and J is TRBJ2-1, with 8 bases that match TRBD2. Looked up from germline, CDR1 is SGHNT and CDR2 is YENEEA. This CDR3 is 14 amino acids long. Trimming took 3 bases from V and 5 from J; bases not matched to a gene: 3. The CDR3 protein is CASSFGRGDNEQFF. The CDR3, as DNA: TGTGCCAGCAGCTTCGGGAGGGGTGACAATGAGCAGTTCTTC.

The J gene is TRBJ2-3, the V gene TRBV5-6, with D hard to call. CDR3 length: 15 amino acids. The V end was cut by 0 bases, the J end by 2 bases, with 10 bases between. Germline V gene sequence: CDR1 SGHDT, CDR2 YYEEEE. The CDR3 reads CASSLVVVPTDTQYF. The CDR3 nucleotides are TGTGCCAGCAGCTTGGTGGTTGTCCCCACAGATACGCAGTATTTT.

The chain is built from TRBV11-1 and TRBJ2-3, with 15 bases fitting TRBD2. Germline V lookup: CDR1 SGHAT, CDR2 FQDESV (reference sequence). The CDR3 is 16 residues long. V lost 3 bases and J lost 6; bases outside the gene matches: 4. The CDR3 protein is CASSFGLAGGPDTQYF. The CDR3 bases are TGTGCCAGCAGCTTCGGACTAGCGGGGGGGCCGGATACGCAGTATTTT.

The chain recombines TRBV2 with TRBJ2-3; D might be TRBD2 (6 bases). The CDR3 length is 15 residues. V shed 7 bases and J shed 0 bases, with 14 bases lying between them. Germline CDR1 is SNHLY and CDR2 is FYNNEI. CDR3 coding DNA: TGTGCCAGCAAGGGAGGTAACCCCAGCACAGATACGCAGTATTTT. Translation gives CASKGGNPSTDTQYF.

The CDR3 region is CASSLGVLAGGQETQYF. The CDR3 bases are TGTGCCAGCAGCTTAGGAGTTCTAGCGGGGGGACAAGAGACCCAGTACTTC. V is TRBV7-9 and J is TRBJ2-5; 11 bases agree with TRBD2. Germline values: CDR1 SEHNR, CDR2 FQNEAQ (reference sequence). The CDR3 sequence is 17 residues long. With 1 base clipped from V and 2 bases from J, the junction kept 6 bases outside the gene matches. Together with reference TRBV7-9 and TRBJ2-5, the CDR3 gives the full variable domain: DTGVSQNPRHKITKRGQNVTFRCDPISEHNRLYWYRQTLGQGPEFLTYFQNEAQLEKSRLLSDRFSAERPKGSFSTLEIQRTEQGDSAMYLCASSLGVLAGGQETQYFGPGTRLLVL.

This chain connects TRBV6-6 to TRBJ1-6; 9 nucleotides agree with TRBD1. The germline CDR1 and CDR2 sequences are MNHNY and SVGAGI (reference sequence). With 6 bases clipped from V and 7 bases from J, the junction kept 4 bases outside the gene matches. The CDR3 loop spans 14 amino acids. CDR3 bases: TGTGCCAGCAGGGGGGACAGGGAGAATTCACCCCTCCACTTT. Encoded protein: CASRGDRENSPLHF.

The chain links TRBV4-1 to TRBJ1-6; D may be TRBD1 (5 bases). Germline V gene lookup returns CDR1 MGHRA and CDR2 YSYEKL. The CDR3 extends over 15 amino acids. V lost 1 base to trimming and J lost 6 bases, with 10 bases between them. The CDR3 DNA sequence: TGCGCCAGCAGCCAAGCGGGGGGTCCTAATTCACCCCTCCACTTT. Translation gives CASSQAGGPNSPLHF.

V gene TRBV5-1 combines with J gene TRBJ1-1; unclear D gene. The CDR3 is 14 residues long. Germline V gene data show CDR1 as SGHRS and CDR2 as YFSETQ. With 2 bases removed from V and 2 bases from J, the gap between germline ends came to 10 bases. The CDR3 sequence: CASSFARSNTEAFF. CDR3 in DNA: TGCGCCAGCAGCTTTGCCAGATCTAACACTGAAGCTTTCTTT.

The V call is TRBV6-1, the J call TRBJ1-5; weak D call: TRBD1 (5 bases). The CDR3 runs 16 residues. Between the trimmed V and J ends, which lost 0 bases and 4 bases, there was a span of 13 bases. CDR1 and CDR2 from the germline V gene are MNHNS and SASEGT. The CDR3 is CASSEALLTVNQPQHF. As DNA, the CDR3 is TGTGCCAGCAGTGAAGCGCTTCTGACAGTAAATCAGCCCCAGCATTTT.